This T cell receptor beta chain is drawn from a study of T cells in Graves' hyperthyroidism and ophthalmopathy (dated by TCRdb to between 2018 and 2020). Notes on the research overall: Peripheral blood samples were taken at the time of initial diagnosis, prior to any treatment. TCR V-J signatures able to tell the groups apart were searched for in a discovery cohort of 90 to 100 patients, of whom 40 to 45 had Graves' ophthalmopathy and roughly 57 had stable Graves' hyperthyroidism. Prospective prediction of ophthalmopathy was tested in an independent validation cohort of 18 to 20 hyperthyroidism patients and 15 to 17 patients who later progressed to ophthalmopathy. The approximately 100 discovery patients were divided at random into training and test sets in a 7:3 ratio. Thyroid tissue and blood T-cell repertoires from about six Graves' hyperthyroidism patients were also compared in the study. Once sampling was done, hyperthyroidism patients were given methimazole at a starting dose of 30 mg daily, whereas ophthalmopathy patients were given high-dose intravenous methylprednisolone. The paper reports TCR Vbeta CDR3 sequencing of fewer than 150 peripheral blood samples: some 41 ophthalmopathy, about 75 hyperthyroidism and around 17 progressor patients.

TCR beta CDR3 regions were amplified from RNA transcripts. A first-round RT-PCR of the TCR CDR3 used the HTBI primer set with the Qiagen OneStep RT-PCR kit. Libraries were constructed in a second round of multiplex PCR, after which size selection and purification were carried out. Sequencing of the libraries was done on an Illumina HiSeq2000 using paired-end 100 bp reads. The published analysis was carried out like this. SOAPnuke was used to process the raw data, with reads discarded if the reads contained adapters or uncalled bases, had a mean Phred below 15, or lacked an exact constant-primer or identifier match. High-quality paired reads were merged with COPE v1.2.5, and unique nucleotide sequences were defined as clonotypes. MiTCR v1.1 was used to align clonotypes to the IMGT TRBV, TRBD and TRBJ reference segments. Analysis was restricted to V-J combinations with a frequency above 0.0001, which covered about 99% of repertoires. The TCS score was defined as the ratio of F50 (clonal expansion) to E x V (chaos), calculated using BLOSUM62-based TCRdist between CDR3 peptides within each V-J. Welch's t-statistics and random forest reduced fewer than 600 V-J features to some 14, which were used in a naive Bayes classifier (R e1071). TCRdb reprocessed the public reads (quality trimming at Q25 with fastp, clone calling with MiXCR) and kept in-frame beta chains. Identical CDR3 protein sequences are pooled into one entry, listed with their most common genes and DNA. The V and J calls were not made by the authors but by TCRdb's processing. The sample profile shows approximately 600,000 distinct CDR3 sequences; roughly 13% of them were found once. The top ten hold under 7% of the sample.

Results the study describes overall, beyond this receptor: No statistical method was used to fix the sample size in advance, and group allocation was not hidden from the investigators. Ophthalmopathy was separated from stable hyperthyroidism by a 13 V-J signature model, with about 86% sensitivity and approximately 81% specificity obtained in cross-validation and 80%/75% obtained in testing. Most expanded thyroid clonotypes (frequency above 0.001) were also detected in blood, a finding suggesting that blood repertoires may reflect thyroid immune responses. In validation, progression to ophthalmopathy was predicted by the model with 65% to 71% sensitivity and 72% to 85% specificity, a median of approximately 7.1 months before onset.

The hyperthyroidism patients were between 18 and 65 years old and newly diagnosed, with a disease duration of less than 2 months. Any patient with an uncontrolled infection, another autoimmune disease, pregnancy or lactation was excluded. Diagnoses were established on the basis of clinical symptoms, serum thyroxine and TRAb, thyroid ultrasound, and orbital computed tomography. Blood from progressor patients was drawn when they were first diagnosed with hyperthyroidism, before any ophthalmopathy symptoms appeared. PBMCs were isolated from 10 ml of fresh peripheral blood by Ficoll-Paque density gradient centrifugation. Progressor patients were first diagnosed with Graves' hyperthyroidism and then developed ophthalmopathy during follow-up. Trizol reagent was used to extract total RNA, and RNA quality was then checked on an Agilent 2100 Bioanalyzer. This clonotype was recorded at least ten times. Its cognate antigen has yet to be identified. No qualities accompany the bases; no much larger clone lies one base away.

This clonotype originated in a woman aged 25 to 45 with Graves' hyperthyroidism that later progressed to Graves' ophthalmopathy. The sample taken for sequencing was blood.

The CDR3 here reads CASSPHAGTDTQYF. The sequenced DNA is TGTGCCAGCAGTCCCCATGCAGGGACAGATACGCAGTATTTT. The V and J segments used are TRBV28 and TRBJ2-3; TRBD1 might be the D gene, on 5 matching bases. Measured from the cysteine to the phenylalanine, the CDR3 is 14 residues long. Only CDR3 DNA is held: 42 bases, read in frame from base 1. At the junction V is shortened by 5 bases and J by 3 bases, with 12 bases in between. Taken from the germline V gene, the CDR1 and CDR2 loops are MDHEN and SYDVKM.